These 8 T cell receptor beta chains were all obtained from the same sample, sequenced in a study of spatial heterogeneity in lung cancer. General study points: Mutation tallies in tumors tracked expanded intratumoral alpha and beta TCR counts.

This sample's time point: sample taken at primary tumor resection. A single record per CDR3 protein comes from TCRdb applying MiXCR to the 5' RACE reads. The sample lists about 22,000 distinct CDR3 sequences, roughly 3% occurring once. Their antigens remain unidentified. The sample here was lung tumor tissue, taken at surgery. Receptors were obtained from a male donor with early-stage non-small cell lung cancer.

This clonotype showed up many times. The chain recombines TRBV24-1 with TRBJ2-2; 7 positions match TRBD2. V gave up 4 bases and J gave up 1 base; unmatched junction bases: 5. Germline V gene sequence: CDR1 KGHDR, CDR2 SFDVKD. The CDR3 runs 16 residues. This chain's CDR3 is CATSEAGTMNTGELFF. The CDR3 DNA sequence: TGTGCCACCAGTGAGGCCGGGACTATGAACACCGGGGAGCTGTTTTTT.

Many counts were recorded for this clonotype. The V gene is TRBV2, the J gene TRBJ1-4, with D unresolved. This CDR3 spans 13 amino acids. The ends were cut back, 7 bases at V and 7 bases at J, with 13 bases in the middle. CDR1 and CDR2 from the germline V gene are SNHLY and FYNNEI. The CDR3 DNA is TGTGCCAGCACCCTCACCTTGTCTGAAAAACTGTTTTTT. Its translation is CASTLTLSEKLFF.

In this sample, this clonotype turned up many times. V is TRBV20-1 and J is TRBJ2-5, with 11 bases aligning to TRBD2. Looked up from germline, CDR1 is DFQATT and CDR2 is SNEGSKA (reference sequence). The junction had 23 bases not matched to a gene; V was cut back by 6 bases and J by 2 bases. The CDR3 runs 20 residues. The CDR3 sequence: CSALDREGLAGGYSQETQYF. CDR3 bases: TGCAGTGCCTTGGACAGGGAGGGCCTAGCGGGAGGCTACAGTCAAGAGACCCAGTACTTC.

This clonotype is labeled large (0.1 to 1%). The chain uses TRBV27 and TRBJ1-5; 12 nucleotides agree with TRBD1. J was trimmed by 7 bases and V by 6 bases; bases with no gene match: 4. The V gene's germline CDR1 is MNHEY and CDR2 SMNVEV (reference sequence). The CDR3 extends over 14 amino acids. The CDR3 sequence is CASSPGTGGQPQHF. CDR3 bases: TGTGCCAGCAGCCCCGGGACAGGGGGCCAGCCCCAGCATTTT.

This clonotype was recorded at least ten times. The V and J genes are TRBV27 and TRBJ2-7; a weak D match, TRBD2 (6 bases). Germline-derived CDR1 and CDR2 are MNHEY and SMNVEV (reference sequence). The CDR3 extends over 12 amino acids. Between the trimmed V and J ends, which lost 0 bases and 7 bases, there was a span of 7 bases. The CDR3 DNA reads as TGTGCCAGCAGTTTATCAGGGAGGGAGCAGTACTTC. Residues: CASSLSGREQYF.

This clonotype was detected many times. The rearrangement links TRBV27 to TRBJ2-6; a weak D match, TRBD1 (5 bases). Germline CDR1 MNHEY, CDR2 SMNVEV (reference sequence). The V gene lost 2 bases and the J gene lost 8 bases, with 7 bases spanning the gap. CDR3 size: 13 residues. CDR3 sequence: CASSLRGSNVLTF. For the CDR3, the DNA is TGTGCCAGCAGTTTAAGGGGATCCAACGTCCTGACTTTC.

This clonotype was recorded many times. The rearrangement links TRBV5-4 to TRBJ2-7; 11 nucleotides align to TRBD2. Trimming removed 1 base from V and 3 bases from J; junction bases left unmatched: 3. CDR3 length equals 15 residues. Germline V CDR1 and CDR2: SGHNT, YYREEE (reference sequence). CDR3 region: CASSLQLAGVYEQYF. The CDR3 DNA follows: TGTGCCAGCAGCTTGCAACTAGCGGGGGTCTACGAGCAGTACTTC. Based on the CDR3 plus reference TRBV5-4 and TRBJ2-7, the full variable domain is ETGVTQSPTHLIKTRGQQVTLRCSSQSGHNTVSWYQQALGQGPQFIFQYYREEENGRGNFPPRFSGLQFPNYSSELNVNALELDDSALYLCASSLQLAGVYEQYFGPGTRLTVT.

This clonotype was counted at least ten times. The chain joins TRBV20-1 to TRBJ2-7; 11 bases line up with TRBD2. The CDR3 covers 13 residues. The trim removed 6 bases at V and 3 bases at J, leaving 4 bases unmatched. The germline CDR1 and CDR2 sequences are DFQATT and SNEGSKA (reference sequence). For the CDR3, the DNA is TGCAGTGCCGGGACTAGCGGTGACTACGAGCAGTACTTC. This encodes CSAGTSGDYEQYF.